This T cell receptor beta chain was recorded in a study of T cells in tuberculosis. Study-wide findings and caveats: Smaller distances to GMM-specific TCRs suggested their expansion in active tuberculosis.

Trimming removed 6 bases from V and 4 bases from J, with 16 bases in between. Germline V gene lookup returns CDR1 MNHNS and CDR2 SASEGT. The CDR3 consists of 15 residues. Tuberculin skin test and IGRA determined adolescents' latent tuberculosis status at entry. For this clone: No antigen is known for it.

Profiled with immunoSEQ multiplex PCR; TCRdb holds only in-frame clones, not every one. The sample carries some 23,000 clones, more than 80% recorded once. The sample comprised PBMCs. The V call is TRBV6-1, the J call TRBJ1-5, with D unresolved. The sequence came from a donor between 10 and 35 years old with latent tuberculosis or without tuberculosis infection. Some clones in this sample may be carry-over from other donors' samples. DNA for the CDR3: TGTGCCAGCAGGGCGAGGCAGAACTTTAATCAGCCCCAGCATTTT. Its protein is CASRARQNFNQPQHF.